This passage covers 20 T cell receptor beta chains from one sample sequenced in a study of cytomegalovirus exposure and HLA in healthy donors. Use of 60 Vbeta and 13 Jbeta primers characterized the PCR. Using immunoSEQ multiplex PCR, the repertoire was profiled, and TCRdb retains in-frame clones only, with some absent. Reported are around 76,000 clones; the ten largest clones contain 0.83%. Sequenced: PBMCs. All receptors come from a boy between 5 and 17 years old in good health and CMV-seronegative.

This chain links TRBV1 with TRBJ1-5; the D segment call TRBD1 is taken from the table without a DNA check. TRBV1 represents a pseudogene. The CDR3 covers 19 residues. The DNA of the CDR3 is TGCACCAGCAGCCAAGAAGGTCCGCCGCCAGGAAGAAGTAATCAGCCCCAGCATTTT. This gives the protein CTSSQEGPPPGRSNQPQHF.

The chain employs TRBV30 and TRBJ2-7; weak D call: TRBD1 (6 bases). The germline V gene encodes CDR1 GTSNPN and CDR2 SVGIG (reference sequence). V was trimmed by 4 bases and J by 3 bases, leaving 16 bases between them. The CDR3 covers 14 residues. The DNA for the CDR3 is TGTGCCTGGAAACAGGGTTCCAACGACTACGAGCAGTACTTC. Its protein product is CAWKQGSNDYEQYF.

The V gene is TRBV7-9, the J gene TRBJ1-3; 7 bases match TRBD1. Germline CDR1 and CDR2: SEHNR and FQNEAQ (reference sequence). V was pared by 7 bases and J by 0 bases, with 6 bases of the junction left unmatched. This CDR3 comprises 15 residues. CDR3 nucleotide sequence: TGTGCCAGCACTCGGACAGGCATCTCTGGAAACACCATATATTTT. It is translated as CASTRTGISGNTIYF.

The V gene is TRBV4-1, the J gene TRBJ1-1; no clear D. The CDR3 runs to 15 residues. CDR1 MGHRA and CDR2 YSYEKL come from the germline V gene. V lost 7 bases and J 4 bases, leaving 19 bases between the germline ends. The CDR3 region is CASIAYSGLGTEAFF. DNA for the CDR3: TGCGCCAGCATCGCCTACAGTGGACTTGGCACTGAAGCTTTCTTT.

The rearrangement links TRBV7-7 to TRBJ2-2, with D tentatively TRBD1 (6 bases). Between the trimmed V and J ends, which lost 1 base and 1 base, there was a span of 7 bases. The germline V gene encodes CDR1 SSHAT and CDR2 FNYEAQ (reference sequence). This CDR3 spans 15 amino acids. This chain's CDR3 is CASSLGGQNTGELFF. DNA of the CDR3: TGTGCCAGCAGCTTAGGGGGGCAGAACACCGGGGAGCTGTTTTTT.

This rearrangement joins TRBV18 to TRBJ2-7, with D perhaps matching TRBD2 (6 bases). Germline CDR1 and CDR2: KGHSH and LQKENI. The V end lost 6 bases, the J end lost 8 bases, and 17 bases lay between the germline ends. This CDR3 comprises 13 residues. The CDR3 bases are TGTGCCAGCTCGACCGGGAGTGACGAAAAGCAGTACTTC. Encoded protein: CASSTGSDEKQYF.

This chain uses TRBV27 with TRBJ2-7; tentatively, D is TRBD2 (7 bases). Germline CDR1 reads MNHEY; CDR2 reads SMNVEV (reference sequence). The CDR3 has 16 residues. Between the trimmed V and J ends, which lost 4 bases and 7 bases, there was a span of 23 bases. The CDR3 DNA is TGTGCCAGCAGTTCCCGCTCAGGGGTAGCGGGCGGGGAGCAGTACTTC. Translated: CASSSRSGVAGGEQYF.

The chain uses TRBV30 and TRBJ1-2, with 10 bases matching TRBD1. After removal of 1 base from V and 4 bases from J, the junction contained 6 bases not matched to a gene. Germline V gene lookup returns CDR1 GTSNPN and CDR2 SVGIG (reference sequence). The CDR3 consists of 15 residues. The CDR3 nucleotides read TGTGCCTGGAGTGCAGGGACAGGGGATGGCTATGGCTACACCTTC. It is translated as CAWSAGTGDGYGYTF.

The genes are TRBV6-5 and TRBJ2-3; the D gene is possibly TRBD2 (6 bases). Germline-derived CDR1 and CDR2 are MNHEY and SVGAGI. This CDR3 contains 15 residues. The germline V and J ends were trimmed by 5 bases and 8 bases, with 20 bases remaining between them. This CDR3 is CASSGRGEVPGTQYF. The CDR3 DNA reads TGTGCCAGCAGTGGCAGAGGGGAGGTACCAGGTACGCAGTATTTT.

The chain recombines TRBV9 with TRBJ1-4; D gene uncertain. The CDR3 spans 14 residues. Germline CDR1 and CDR2: SGDLS and YYNGEE. Trimming pared 4 bases from V and 3 bases from J, leaving 10 bases between. The CDR3 nucleotides are TGTGCCAGCAGCACCGTAGGAGCTAATGAAAAACTGTTTTTT. Amino acid sequence: CASSTVGANEKLFF.

The V and J genes are TRBV11-2 and TRBJ2-1, with 13 bases that match TRBD2. V gave up 1 base and J gave up 13 bases; unmatched junction bases: 7. The CDR3 consists of 15 residues. Germline-derived CDR1 and CDR2 are SGHAT and FQNNGV. The CDR3: CASSLGTSGGVSQFF. Here the CDR3 DNA reads TGTGCCAGCAGCTTAGGTACTAGCGGGGGGGTTAGTCAGTTCTTC.

The chain links TRBV5-1 to TRBJ1-4; 8 bases match TRBD1. The germline V gene encodes CDR1 SGHRS and CDR2 YFSETQ. This CDR3 has 16 residues. Trimming took 2 bases from V and 7 from J; bases not matched to a gene: 10. CDR3 in DNA: TGCGCCAGCAGCTTCAACCCACAGGGGGAAGGTGAAAAACTGTTTTTT. Translated, it gives CASSFNPQGEGEKLFF.

V usage is TRBV7-9 and J usage is TRBJ1-5; D is possibly TRBD1 (6 bases). This CDR3 comprises 15 residues. The germline CDR1 and CDR2 sequences are SEHNR and FQNEAQ (reference sequence). V was cut by 5 bases and J by 6 bases, with 17 bases left in between. Written as DNA, the CDR3 is TGTGCCAGCAGCACTATGGACAGCGCGGGTCAGCCCCAGCATTTT. It encodes CASSTMDSAGQPQHF. The whole variable domain, filled in from reference TRBV7-9 and TRBJ1-5, reads DTGVSQNPRHKITKRGQNVTFRCDPISEHNRLYWYRQTLGQGPEFLTYFQNEAQLEKSRLLSDRFSAERPKGSFSTLEIQRTEQGDSAMYLCASSTMDSAGQPQHFGDGTRLSIL.

The chain has TRBV19 and TRBJ1-1; 7 positions agree with TRBD1. J was trimmed by 2 bases and V by 3 bases; bases with no gene match: 6. Germline V gene data show CDR1 as LNHDA and CDR2 as SQIVND (reference sequence). The CDR3 has 15 amino acids. The CDR3: CASSIGDRVNTEAFF. The DNA of the CDR3 is TGTGCCAGTAGTATCGGAGACAGGGTAAACACTGAAGCTTTCTTT.

The chain has TRBV19 and TRBJ1-5; a possible D gene is TRBD1 (6 bases). Per the germline V gene, CDR1 is LNHDA and CDR2 is SQIVND (reference sequence). This CDR3 has 15 amino acids. With 3 bases removed from V and 2 bases from J, the gap between germline ends came to 11 bases. CDR3 loop: CASSITGRGNQPQHF. The CDR3, as DNA: TGTGCCAGTAGTATCACAGGGAGAGGCAATCAGCCCCAGCATTTT.

The rearrangement links TRBV18 to TRBJ1-2, with 8 bases matching TRBD1. V gave up 3 bases and J gave up 8 bases; unmatched junction bases: 5. Germline-derived CDR1 and CDR2 are KGHSH and LQKENI. The CDR3 length is 13 residues. The CDR3 loop reads CASSPKDRGGYTF. CDR3 coding DNA: TGTGCCAGCTCACCTAAAGACAGGGGCGGCTACACCTTC.

Concerning this clone: Likely a read error: the CDR3 ends without its conserved phenylalanine or tryptophan. The V gene is TRBV7-9, the J gene TRBJ1-2; TRBD1 matches 8 bases. The CDR3 spans 13 residues. V lost 5 bases and J lost 5; bases outside the gene matches: 4. Germline CDR1 is SEHNR and CDR2 is FQNEAQ (reference sequence). The CDR3 bases are TGTGCCAGCAGCACAGGGGGAGGATATGGCTACACCCTC. Protein sequence: CASSTGGGYGYTL.

The chain has TRBV19 and TRBJ1-2, with a possible D match to TRBD1 (5 bases). Germline assignment: CDR1 LNHDA and CDR2 SQIVND (reference sequence). Trimming took 3 bases from V and 5 from J, leaving 13 bases between them. This CDR3 has 14 amino acids. CDR3 loop: CASSIGRVEYGYTF. The CDR3, as DNA: TGTGCCAGTAGTATTGGCAGGGTCGAGTATGGCTACACCTTC.

This chain links TRBV9 with TRBJ2-3, with 11 bases lining up with TRBD1. With V trimmed by 0 bases and J by 3 bases, 6 bases remained unmatched. Germline loops: CDR1 SGDLS, CDR2 YYNGEE. The CDR3 has 17 amino acids. CDR3 DNA: TGTGCCAGCAGCGTAGGGGACAGGGGGTGGGGAACAGATACGCAGTATTTT. Protein: CASSVGDRGWGTDTQYF.

This chain uses TRBV7-2 with TRBJ2-7, with 8 bases matching TRBD2. The CDR3 runs 13 residues. J was trimmed by 5 bases and V by 10 bases; bases with no gene match: 10. Germline loops: CDR1 SGHTA, CDR2 FQGNSA. Written as DNA, the CDR3 is TGTGCCACCGGCCCACCGGGAGGGAACGAGCAGTACTTC. This translates into CATGPPGGNEQYF.